This T cell receptor beta chain was identified during a study of cytomegalovirus exposure and HLA in healthy donors. Across the whole study: Counted in an early data release were approximately 85 million unique TCRs from HLA-typed donors. General observations from the study: Confirmation was obtained in vitro that three CMV-associated chains are specific for CMV antigens. HLA allele associations emerged for 17,000 or so TCR beta sequences in a later analysis, at 0.05 false discovery rate.

Germline CDR1 is LGHNA and CDR2 is YSLEER. Trimming took 0 bases from V and 7 from J, leaving 16 bases between them. There are 17 residues in the CDR3. Nominal health characterized the donors when sampled, though unrecorded immune exposures were likely. Regarding this clone: Its antigen is unidentified.

This PCR relied on a set of 60 Vbeta primers and 13 Jbeta primers. Generated by immunoSEQ multiplex PCR, the TCRdb table keeps only in-frame clones and is missing some. The data show some 180,000 clones, 78% seen once. The specimen sequenced was PBMCs. The chain recombines TRBV4-3 with TRBJ1-6; tentative D call: TRBD1 (5 bases). This receptor was identified in a female donor in good health and CMV-seronegative. The CDR3 protein is CASSQDGGVLWNSPLHF. The CDR3 DNA sequence: TGCGCCAGCAGCCAAGACGGGGGGGTCTTATGGAATTCACCCCTCCACTTT.